This T cell receptor beta chain came from a study of human T cells and chemical hapten exposure. Background on the study: Donors were sensitized with 2% DPC on the upper inner arm. Whole-study results and caveats: Once DPC sensitization occurred, TCRs above 1 in 1000 frequency showed no change.

After removal of 8 bases from V and 8 bases from J, the junction contained 12 bases not matched to a gene. The length of the CDR3 is 14 residues. Time point of the sample: patch test 2, 6 weeks after DPC sensitization. Treatment noted: therapeutic diphenylcyclopropenone sensitization with weekly scalp DPC. This clonotype was counted between two and nine times. Its antigen is not known. TCRdb re-called the RACE reads through MiXCR, storing one row per CDR3 protein. This table has over 130,000 distinct CDR3 sequences, roughly 10% appearing once. V and J are TRBV12-3 or TRBV12-4 and TRBJ2-1, with 7 bases identical to TRBD2. The clonotype originates from a woman in her 50s with alopecia areata. Some clones in this sample may be carry-over from other donors' samples. Sequenced material: whole blood, taken in connection with sensitization to the hapten diphenylcyclopropenone (DPC). The CDR3 DNA reads TGTGCCAGCCGCCGGAGCGGGGATTCGGATGAGCAGTTCTTC. Translation gives CASRRSGDSDEQFF.